One sample yielded the 24 T cell receptor beta chains listed below, sequenced in a study of T cell responses to AZD1222 COVID-19 vaccine. The method was immunoSEQ multiplex PCR; TCRdb's version includes in-frame clones alone and lacks a portion of them. The sample contains around 96,000 clones, roughly 84% of which appear only once. The source material was peripheral blood, sampled on day 0 of AZD1222 vaccination. The receptors derive from an adult in good health.

This clone was counted only a few times. The V call is TRBV7-2, the J call TRBJ2-7, with TRBD1 as a possible D gene (6 bases). Trimming took off 1 base at V and 3 bases at J, with 10 bases between the two ends. Germline assignment: CDR1 SGHTA and CDR2 FQGNSA. The CDR3 length is 14 residues. The CDR3 protein is CASSLGTEFYEQYF. The CDR3 DNA sequence: TGTGCCAGCAGCTTAGGGACAGAATTCTACGAGCAGTACTTC.

This chain joins TRBV4-1 and TRBJ2-3; 9 bases fit TRBD1. Germline V gene data show CDR1 as MGHRA and CDR2 as YSYEKL. This CDR3 contains 15 residues. The ends lost 4 bases at V and 6 bases at J; junction bases unmatched: 8. CDR3 sequence (DNA): TGCGCCAGCAGCCCCCGGGACAGGGCCTTGGATACGCAGTATTTT. Translating gives CASSPRDRALDTQYF.

The V call is TRBV6-5, the J call TRBJ1-1; D is uncertain. V was cut by 6 bases and J by 1 base, with 12 bases left in between. Germline values: CDR1 MNHEY, CDR2 SVGAGI. This CDR3 has 14 residues. The CDR3 here is CASSRWSRNTEAFF. CDR3 in DNA: TGTGCCAGCAGCCGGTGGAGCAGGAACACTGAAGCTTTCTTT.

The V and J genes are TRBV6-5 and TRBJ1-4, with TRBD1 identical over 8 bases. V shed 5 bases and J 8 bases; nucleotides not matched to a gene: 7. Germline CDR1 MNHEY, CDR2 SVGAGI. The length of the CDR3 is 14 residues. The DNA of the CDR3 is TGTGCCAGCAGTCTCAGGGGGCTAGGCGAAAAACTGTTTTTT. It yields the protein CASSLRGLGEKLFF.

V gene TRBV11-3 combines with J gene TRBJ2-2; D is perhaps TRBD1 (5 bases). Trimming shortened V by 4 bases and J by 7 bases, and 10 bases separated the two germline ends. CDR1 and CDR2 (germline): SGHNT, YENEEA. The CDR3 is 13 amino acids. CDR3 in amino acids: CASSSGANGELFF. CDR3 coding DNA: TGTGCCAGCAGCTCTGGGGCGAACGGGGAGCTGTTTTTT.

J is TRBJ2-7 and V is TRBV5-5, with unresolved D. Trimming left V 2 bases short and J 6 bases short, with 18 bases between. Germline V gene sequence: CDR1 SGHKS, CDR2 YYEKEE (reference sequence). The CDR3 covers 15 residues. The CDR3: CASSFSTVHPGEQYF. CDR3 DNA: TGTGCCAGCAGCTTCAGTACAGTCCATCCAGGCGAGCAGTACTTC.

In this sample, this clone turned up a few times. The V gene is TRBV6-2 or TRBV6-3, the J gene TRBJ2-2; D is uncertain. Germline loops: CDR1 MNHEY, CDR2 SVGEGT. Trimming pared 5 bases from V and 3 bases from J, leaving 10 bases between. This CDR3 is 14 amino acids long. CDR3 nucleotide sequence: TGTGCCAGCAGTCTGGCCACAGACACCGGGGAGCTGTTTTTT. Its protein product is CASSLATDTGELFF.

The rearrangement uses TRBV15 and TRBJ2-7; 9 nucleotides agree with TRBD1. The CDR3 consists of 17 residues. Trimming took 4 bases from V and 2 from J; bases not matched to a gene: 12. Looked up from germline, CDR1 is LNHNV and CDR2 is YYDKDF (reference sequence). CDR3 coding DNA: TGTGCCACCAGCATAGGGACAGGGAGTAGGATAACCTACGAGCAGTACTTC. This sequence encodes CATSIGTGSRITYEQYF.

The V gene is TRBV28, the J gene TRBJ2-5; possible D gene TRBD1, 5 bases. CDR3 length: 13 residues. V gave up 6 bases and J gave up 3 bases, with 11 bases separating them. Germline V lookup: CDR1 MDHEN, CDR2 SYDVKM. The CDR3 DNA sequence: TGTGCCAGCAGAATTCCAGGGAAAGAGACCCAGTACTTC. Its protein product is CASRIPGKETQYF.

The J gene is TRBJ2-1, the V gene TRBV28; TRBD1 matches at 7 bases. The CDR3 covers 14 residues. The V segment lost 4 bases and the J segment 2 bases; nucleotides outside the gene matches: 2. Germline CDR1 and CDR2: MDHEN and SYDVKM. The CDR3 DNA reads as TGTGCCAGCAGTTCCCAGGGGGCCTACAATGAGCAGTTCTTC. It codes for CASSSQGAYNEQFF.

The rearrangement joins TRBV6-1 to TRBJ1-2; D is perhaps TRBD1 (6 bases). V was shortened by 0 bases and J by 2 bases, with 19 bases between the two germline ends. Germline-derived CDR1 and CDR2 are MNHNS and SASEGT. The CDR3 is 18 residues long. The CDR3: CASSEALGTGRWNYGYTF. The CDR3 DNA reads TGTGCCAGCAGTGAAGCGCTCGGAACAGGGAGGTGGAACTATGGCTACACCTTC.

The V and J genes are TRBV3-1 (or the pseudogene TRBV3-2) and TRBJ1-2; D call uncertain. CDR1 is LGHDT, CDR2 YNNKEL, per germline (reference sequence). The V end lost 6 bases, the J end lost 4 bases, and 15 bases lay between the germline ends. The CDR3 length is 14 residues. CDR3 DNA: TGTGCCAGCAGTCGCGGGGAGGCTGGCTATGGCTACACCTTC. Translating gives CASSRGEAGYGYTF.

The gene calls are TRBV29-1 and TRBJ1-1; D gene unclear. The V end lost 8 bases, the J end lost 0 bases, and 16 bases lay between the germline ends. Germline values: CDR1 SQVTM, CDR2 ANQGSEA. This CDR3 region has 14 residues. The CDR3 DNA reads TGCAGCTTCATAACCTTCACCATGAACACTGAAGCTTTCTTT. It translates to CSFITFTMNTEAFF. The variable domain in full, with the rest retrieved from reference TRBV29-1 and TRBJ1-1, is SAVISQKPSRDICQRGTSLTIQCQVDSQVTMMFWYRQQPGQSLTLIATANQGSEATYESGFVIDKFPISRPNLTFSTLTVSNMSPEDSSIYLCSFITFTMNTEAFFGQGTRLTVV.

This clone came up once. The rearrangement links TRBV11-3 to TRBJ2-7, with TRBD1 identical over 7 bases. With V trimmed by 3 bases and J by 6 bases, 5 bases remained unmatched. The germline gives CDR1 SGHNT, CDR2 YENEEA. The CDR3 runs to 13 residues. This chain's CDR3 is CASSFLTGREQYF. As DNA, the CDR3 is TGTGCCAGCAGCTTCTTGACAGGGCGCGAGCAGTACTTC.

V and J are TRBV9 and TRBJ1-6, with D perhaps TRBD1 (5 bases). The CDR3 consists of 16 residues. Per the germline V gene, CDR1 is SGDLS and CDR2 is YYNGEE. V was cut by 0 bases and J by 6 bases, with 13 bases left in between. CDR3 DNA sequence: TGTGCCAGCAGCGTAGGGGAGGGGACCCCTAATTCACCCCTCCACTTT. Its translation is CASSVGEGTPNSPLHF.

The chain links TRBV14 to TRBJ1-6; the D gene is possibly TRBD1 (6 bases). Germline CDR1 and CDR2: SGHDN and FVKESK. This CDR3 is built from 15 residues. Trimming took 4 bases from V and 7 from J, leaving 14 bases between them. The CDR3 coding sequence is TGTGCCAGCAGCCCGGGGGCGGGTGTAAATTCACCCCTCCACTTT. It is translated as CASSPGAGVNSPLHF.

The rearrangement uses TRBV19 and TRBJ1-6; no clear D. The CDR3 extends over 15 amino acids. In germline, CDR1 is LNHDA, CDR2 SQIVND (reference sequence). V was pared by 3 bases and J by 7 bases, with 13 bases between. The CDR3 DNA reads TGTGCCAGTAGTATCGGAACAATTGAAAATTCACCCCTCCACTTT. Translation: CASSIGTIENSPLHF.

V usage is TRBV10-3 and J usage is TRBJ2-3; tentative D call: TRBD1 (5 bases). V lost 3 bases and J lost 1, with 11 bases in between. The CDR3 contains 15 residues. Germline V gives CDR1 ENHRY, CDR2 SYGVKD. The CDR3 coding sequence is TGTGCCATCAGTGAAGGGGTCTTTGGCACAGATACGCAGTATTTT. Translating gives CAISEGVFGTDTQYF.

The V and J genes are TRBV6-4 and TRBJ1-1; weak D call: TRBD1 (5 bases). The CDR3 contains 13 residues. Trimming left V 5 bases short and J 2 bases short, with 9 bases between. From germline, CDR1 is MRHNA and CDR2 SNTAGT. The chain's CDR3 is CASSPGENTEAFF. Written as DNA, the CDR3 is TGTGCCAGCAGTCCGGGGGAAAACACTGAAGCTTTCTTT.

The chain carries TRBV19 and TRBJ2-2, with D perhaps TRBD1 (6 bases). Germline CDR1 is LNHDA and CDR2 is SQIVND (reference sequence). The ends were cut back, 6 bases at V and 2 bases at J, with 10 bases in the middle. This CDR3 has 14 residues. In DNA form, the CDR3 reads TGTGCCAGTAGCACGGACAGAAACACCGGGGAGCTGTTTTTT. Residues: CASSTDRNTGELFF.

The chain employs TRBV5-1 and TRBJ2-7, with TRBD2 identical over 12 bases. This CDR3 comprises 15 residues. The germline CDR1 and CDR2 sequences are SGHRS and YFSETQ. With 5 bases clipped from V and 1 base from J, the junction kept 4 bases outside the gene matches. The CDR3 nucleotides read TGCGCCAGCAGGGTCGGGACTAGCGGGTCCTACGAGCAGTACTTC. Amino acid sequence: CASRVGTSGSYEQYF.

V usage is TRBV5-1 and J usage is TRBJ2-3, with TRBD2 as a possible D gene (6 bases). Trimming stripped 4 bases from V and 0 bases from J, with 15 bases between. Looked up from germline, CDR1 is SGHRS and CDR2 is YFSETQ. The CDR3 covers 16 residues. DNA for the CDR3: TGCGCCAGCAGCCCGGGGGTGGGGAGTAGCACAGATACGCAGTATTTT. Its protein product is CASSPGVGSSTDTQYF.

The CDR3 DNA reads TGTGCCAGCAACCCCCACAGAAACCTTAACTATGGCTACACCTTC. As protein: CASNPHRNLNYGYTF. This rearrangement joins TRBV6-2 or TRBV6-3 to TRBJ1-2; no reliable D call. Per germline, CDR1 MNHEY and CDR2 SVGEGT. There are 15 residues in the CDR3. V lost 7 bases to trimming and J lost 1 base, with 16 bases between them.

The chain combines TRBV9 with TRBJ1-3, with TRBD1 as a possible D gene (6 bases). This CDR3 is 16 amino acids long. Germline CDR1 is SGDLS and CDR2 is YYNGEE. V dropped 3 bases and J dropped 3 bases, with 16 bases sitting between them. CDR3 sequence reads: CASSASQGSSGNTIYF. The CDR3, as DNA: TGTGCCAGCAGCGCTTCACAGGGTTCCAGTGGAAACACCATATATTTT.